The 2 T cell receptor beta chains reported below all come from one sample, sequenced in a study of type 1 regulatory T cells. No antigen has been assigned to these receptors. TCRdb ran MiXCR on the reads and lists one entry per CDR3 protein. Altogether tens of thousands of distinct CDR3 sequences are present, 55% to 65% being singletons, with the ten largest covering 1.5% to 2%. Source material: cultured non-Tr1 T cells, either the whole culture or a sorted T cell fraction (not recorded which). These receptors were obtained from a human donor in good health.

The J gene is TRBJ2-2, the V gene TRBV12-3 or TRBV12-4; tentatively, D is TRBD2 (5 bases). V lost 10 bases and J 2 bases, leaving 11 bases between the germline ends. The CDR3 totals 13 residues. The CDR3 DNA sequence: TGTGCCACCTCTCGGGAAAACACCGGGGAGCTGTTTTTT. As protein: CATSRENTGELFF.

V is TRBV29-1 and J is TRBJ2-5, with a tentative D call TRBD1 (6 bases). The V and J ends lost 7 bases and 1 base respectively, with 16 bases between them. CDR1 is SQVTM and CDR2 is ANQGSEA in the germline V gene. The CDR3 consists of 14 residues. Here the CDR3 reads CSADDGGRQETQYF. In nucleotides, the CDR3 is TGCAGCGCCGACGATGGGGGCCGCCAAGAGACCCAGTACTTC.